The 20 T cell receptor beta chains in this list originate from one sample, sequenced in a study of CD8 T cells in ankylosing spondylitis. A single record per CDR3 protein comes from TCRdb applying MiXCR to the 5' RACE reads. This repertoire shows about 360,000 distinct CDR3 sequences, 20% to 25% found once; its top ten account for around 12%. Sequencing input: blood, either unsorted or a sorted T cell fraction (not recorded which). The receptor source for this set is a male donor with ankylosing spondylitis or in good health (not recorded which).

The sample holds a few counts of this clonotype. V is TRBV3-1 and J is TRBJ2-3; 8 positions match TRBD2. Trimming at V came to 0 bases and at J to 0 bases, leaving 11 bases not matched to a gene. The CDR3 contains 19 residues. The germline CDR1 and CDR2 sequences are LGHDT and YNNKEL (reference sequence). In nucleotides, the CDR3 is TGTGCCAGCAGCCAAGACCCCCAGATAGCGGGGATTAGCACAGATACGCAGTATTTT. Translating gives CASSQDPQIAGISTDTQYF.

This clonotype occurred a few times. The chain has TRBV7-9 and TRBJ2-7, with D perhaps TRBD1 (8 bases). There are 15 residues in the CDR3. The germline CDR1 and CDR2 sequences are SEHNR and FQNEAQ (reference sequence). The germline V and J ends were trimmed by 3 bases and 7 bases, with 19 bases remaining between them. The CDR3: CASSFAQGGHEEQYF. CDR3 sequence (DNA): TGTGCCAGCAGCTTCGCACAGGGGGGGCATGAAGAGCAGTACTTC.

This clonotype was seen a handful of times. This sequence joins TRBV4-1 and TRBJ2-2; TRBD1 or TRBD2 may be the D gene (5 bases each). The CDR3 runs 14 residues. V was pared by 4 bases and J by 4 bases, with 10 bases between. Germline assignment: CDR1 MGHRA and CDR2 YSYEKL. The CDR3 region is CASSPSGLTGELFF. CDR3 nucleotide sequence: TGCGCCAGCAGCCCCTCGGGGCTCACCGGGGAGCTGTTTTTT.

The chain carries TRBV7-9 and TRBJ2-1; D ambiguous. The CDR3 length is 13 residues. V lost 3 bases, J lost 6 bases, and 9 bases lay in between. Germline lookup yields CDR1 SEHNR and CDR2 FQNEAQ (reference sequence). CDR3 residues: CASSFPATNEQFF. For the CDR3, the DNA is TGTGCCAGCAGCTTCCCTGCTACCAATGAGCAGTTCTTC.

A few counts support this clonotype. The chain uses TRBV29-1 and TRBJ1-4; possibly TRBD1 for D (6 bases). Germline V gene sequence: CDR1 SQVTM, CDR2 ANQGSEA. Trimming cost V 7 bases and J 4 bases, with 13 bases left between them. This CDR3 has 13 amino acids. CDR3: CSGLRTDNEKLFF. CDR3 nucleotides: TGCAGCGGCCTCCGGACAGATAATGAAAAACTGTTTTTT.

V and J are TRBV7-2 and TRBJ2-3; 7 bases line up with TRBD2. Trimming removed 5 bases from V and 2 bases from J; junction bases left unmatched: 10. This CDR3 has 16 amino acids. The germline gives CDR1 SGHTA, CDR2 FQGNSA. The CDR3 is CASSRTAGLYTDTQYF. CDR3 nucleotide sequence: TGTGCCAGCAGCCGTACAGCGGGGCTCTACACAGATACGCAGTATTTT.

The chain links TRBV25-1 to TRBJ2-7, with D maybe TRBD1 (5 bases). Trimming shortened V by 3 bases and J by 0 bases, and 15 bases separated the two germline ends. Germline CDR1 MGHDK, CDR2 SYGVNS. This CDR3 is built from 16 residues. The CDR3 DNA reads as TGTGCCAGCAGTGACCCTAGACAGTCCTACTCCTACGAGCAGTACTTC. Its protein product is CASSDPRQSYSYEQYF.

This clonotype occurred a few times. The CDR3 DNA sequence: TGTGCCACCAGCAGAGACCGGGACAGGGACGATGAGCAGTTCTTC. This sequence encodes CATSRDRDRDDEQFF. The chain combines TRBV15 with TRBJ2-1; 9 nucleotides line up with TRBD1. V trimming: 0 bases; J trimming: 8 bases; junction bases outside the gene matches: 5. The germline V gene encodes CDR1 LNHNV and CDR2 YYDKDF (reference sequence). This CDR3 has 15 residues. The full variable domain, in which reference TRBV15 and TRBJ2-1 provide the parts outside the CDR3, is DAMVIQNPRYQVTQFGKPVTLSCSQTLNHNVMYWYQQKSSQAPKLLFHYYDKDFNNEADTPDNFQSRRPNTSFCFLDIRSPGLGDTAMYLCATSRDRDRDDEQFFGPGTRLTVL.

Only a few counts were recorded for this clonotype. J is TRBJ1-6 and V is TRBV7-9; D is unclear. The length of the CDR3 is 14 residues. V lost 5 bases, J lost 14 bases, and 19 bases lay in between. CDR1 SEHNR and CDR2 FQNEAQ come from the germline V gene (reference sequence). CDR3 region: CASSPPGRVMTLHF. For the CDR3, the DNA is TGTGCCAGCAGCCCGCCGGGCCGAGTCATGACCCTCCACTTT.

The table lists this clonotype with a count of one. V and J are TRBV20-1 and TRBJ1-2; no clear D gene. Trimming left V 7 bases short and J 0 bases short, with 9 bases between. CDR1 is DFQATT, CDR2 SNEGSKA, per germline (reference sequence). The CDR3 is 12 amino acids. The CDR3 nucleotides are TGCAGTGGTAAAGCCCCTAACTATGGCTACACCTTC. Translation: CSGKAPNYGYTF.

This clonotype was observed a few times. V usage is TRBV20-1 and J usage is TRBJ2-5; possible D gene TRBD2, 6 bases. Per the germline V gene, CDR1 is DFQATT and CDR2 is SNEGSKA (reference sequence). V dropped 3 bases and J dropped 4 bases, with 15 bases sitting between them. The CDR3 covers 14 residues. The CDR3 here is CSARSLAALETQYF. The CDR3, as DNA: TGCAGTGCTAGGAGCTTAGCGGCTTTAGAGACCCAGTACTTC.

This clonotype was counted a few times. The genes are TRBV10-3 and TRBJ1-5; D gene unclear. The CDR3 extends over 12 amino acids. Trimming removed 1 base from V and 5 bases from J, with 3 bases in between. CDR1 ENHRY and CDR2 SYGVKD come from the germline V gene. The CDR3 nucleotides read TGTGCCATCAGTGAGTTGGATCAGCCCCAGCATTTT. This gives the protein CAISELDQPQHF.

The chain uses TRBV20-1 and TRBJ2-7; 10 bases are a match to TRBD2. The CDR3 extends over 16 amino acids. V lost 0 bases, J lost 4 bases, and 9 bases stayed unmatched. Germline loops: CDR1 DFQATT, CDR2 SNEGSKA (reference sequence). In DNA form, the CDR3 reads TGCAGTGCTAGAGATCTAAGCGGGGGGGTGGGATACGAGCAGTACTTC. It is translated as CSARDLSGGVGYEQYF.

The J gene is TRBJ2-1, the V gene TRBV2, with 9 bases that match TRBD1. The germline V gene has CDR1 SNHLY and CDR2 FYNNEI. CDR3 length: 14 amino acids. V trimming: 5 bases; J trimming: 6 bases; junction bases outside the gene matches: 5. CDR3 DNA: TGTGCCAGCAGTCCCGGGACAGGGCCCAATGAGCAGTTCTTC. Protein sequence: CASSPGTGPNEQFF.

CDR3 bases: TGTGCCAGCAGCCAAGATTCGAACTTTGGAGGCGAGCAGTACTTC. Protein: CASSQDSNFGGEQYF. The V gene is TRBV4-2, the J gene TRBJ2-7; D might be TRBD2 (5 bases). This CDR3 has 15 amino acids. The germline V and J ends were trimmed by 0 bases and 6 bases, with 15 bases remaining between them. CDR1 is LGHNA and CDR2 is YNFKEQ in the germline V gene.

This sequence joins TRBV12-3 or TRBV12-4 and TRBJ1-2; D uncertain. The CDR3 runs to 12 residues. V was clipped by 3 bases and J by 8 bases, with 10 bases between them. CDR3 sequence: CASSFNSRGYTF. The CDR3, as DNA: TGTGCCAGCAGTTTTAATTCCCGGGGCTACACCTTC.

This clonotype has at least ten counts. The rearrangement joins TRBV6-5 to TRBJ2-3, with TRBD2 identical over 16 bases. Trimming at V came to 11 bases and at J to 3 bases, leaving 14 bases not matched to a gene. Germline V gives CDR1 MNHEY, CDR2 SVGAGI. The CDR3 spans 18 residues. Here the CDR3 reads CASTVGLAGGPGTDTQYF. DNA of the CDR3: TGTGCCTCCACAGTGGGACTAGCGGGGGGGCCCGGTACAGATACGCAGTATTTT.

This clonotype has a handful of counts. The V gene is TRBV29-1, the J gene TRBJ2-1; TRBD1 matches 9 bases. Losses at the gene ends were 4 bases for V and 6 bases for J; bases not matched to a gene: 4. This CDR3 contains 13 residues. Per the germline V gene, CDR1 is SQVTM and CDR2 is ANQGSEA. CDR3 sequence reads: CSVAPGQGNEQFF. In DNA form, the CDR3 reads TGCAGCGTTGCCCCGGGACAGGGCAATGAGCAGTTCTTC.

The gene calls are TRBV7-9 and TRBJ2-7, with 9 bases matching TRBD1. J lost 5 bases, V lost 3 bases, and 8 bases had no gene match. The CDR3 loop spans 15 amino acids. Germline V lookup: CDR1 SEHNR, CDR2 FQNEAQ (reference sequence). Here the CDR3 DNA reads TGTGCCAGCAGCTTGGGACAGGGACAGTTGGACGAGCAGTACTTC. It encodes CASSLGQGQLDEQYF.

This clonotype was found a few times. CDR3 sequence reads: CSVVKPQTEAFF. CDR3 in DNA: TGCAGCGTTGTCAAACCCCAAACTGAAGCTTTCTTT. V is TRBV29-1 and J is TRBJ1-1, with unresolved D. CDR3 size: 12 residues. CDR1 and CDR2 from the germline V gene are SQVTM and ANQGSEA. Trimming cost V 4 bases and J 5 bases, with 11 bases left between them.